A selection of T cell receptor beta chains follows, all from one sample in a study of OX40 agonist ivuxolimab in advanced cancers. Generated by immunoSEQ multiplex PCR, the TCRdb table keeps only in-frame clones and is missing some. The table shows fewer than 70,000 clones, with about 80% occurring only once. Specimen: CD4+ or CD8+ T cells sorted from blood, collected in a trial of the OX40 agonist ivuxolimab. The receptors were gathered from an adult with an advanced solid tumor such as melanoma, head and neck, liver or kidney cancer. Each CDR3 is given with its conserved first and last residue. Fields, in order: D gene, J gene, clone size, V gene, CDR3 protein, CDR3 DNA. D genes are given only for firm matches. Some rows have no size entry. The others give once, few or many, or a class for an expanded clone.

>.|TRBJ1-3|.|TRBV2
CASSDSRQRNTIYF
TGTGCCAGCAGTGATTCCCGGCAAAGAAACACCATATATTTT
>TRBD1|TRBJ2-5|few|TRBV25-1
CASSGDRGPSQYF
TGTGCCAGCAGCGGGGACAGGGGACCGTCCCAGTACTTC
>TRBD2|TRBJ2-2|few|TRBV2
CASFGGSGTGELFF
TGTGCCAGCTTCGGGGGGAGTGGCACCGGGGAGCTGTTTTTT
>TRBD1|TRBJ1-4|.|TRBV30
CAWSGLGQNNEKLFF
TGTGCCTGGAGTGGTCTGGGACAGAATAATGAAAAACTGTTTTTT
>.|TRBJ1-6|.|TRBV28
CASSPPHNSPLHF
TGTGCCAGCAGTCCTCCCCATAATTCACCCCTCCACTTT
>TRBD2|TRBJ2-3|once|TRBV5-6
CASSLDGGLVGTQYF
TGTGCCAGCAGCTTGGACGGGGGACTAGTAGGTACGCAGTATTTT
>.|TRBJ2-7|.|TRBV18
CASSELGYEQYF
TGTGCCAGCTCAGAACTAGGCTACGAGCAGTACTTC
>.|TRBJ2-7|.|TRBV21-1
CASSKIQESYEQYF
TGTGCCAGCAGCAAAATACAGGAGTCCTACGAGCAGTACTTC
>TRBD1|TRBJ2-3|.|TRBV27
CASSSPLDRGIYGTDTQYF
TGTGCCAGCAGTTCGCCCCTGGACAGGGGCATCTACGGCACAGATACGCAGTATTTT
>.|TRBJ1-1|.|TRBV11-2
CASSPIQGNTEAFF
TGTGCCAGCAGCCCGATACAGGGGAACACTGAAGCTTTCTTT
>TRBD1|TRBJ2-7|.|TRBV15
CATSRDRGGQGNNEQYF
TGTGCCACCAGCAGAGACCGAGGGGGACAGGGTAACAACGAGCAGTACTTC
>TRBD1|TRBJ2-4|.|TRBV15
CATSRDAGGRAKNIQYF
TGTGCCACCAGCAGAGATGCAGGGGGTCGGGCCAAAAACATTCAGTACTTC
>.|TRBJ2-1|.|TRBV7-8
CASSLVLVNEQFF
TGTGCCAGCAGCTTAGTGTTGGTGAATGAGCAGTTCTTC
>.|TRBJ2-2|.|TRBV19
CASSIFQGGAGELFF
TGTGCCAGTAGTATTTTCCAGGGTGGGGCCGGGGAGCTGTTTTTT
>.|TRBJ2-1|.|TRBV27
CASNPRAYNEQFF
TGTGCCAGCAACCCCAGAGCCTACAATGAGCAGTTCTTC
>.|TRBJ2-1|once|TRBV7-6
CASSSQQKAEQFF
TGTGCCAGCAGCTCCCAACAGAAGGCTGAGCAGTTCTTC
>.|TRBJ1-4|.|TRBV4-1
CASSQEGPGGKLFF
TGCGCCAGCAGCCAAGAGGGACCCGGGGGGAAACTGTTTTTT
>TRBD1|TRBJ2-4|.|TRBV30
CAWTTQEGAIQYF
TGTGCCTGGACAACGCAAGAGGGGGCCATTCAGTACTTC
>.|TRBJ2-3|.|TRBV2
CASSDADTQYF
TGTGCCAGCAGTGACGCAGATACGCAGTATTTT
>.|TRBJ1-4|.|TRBV7-2
CASSSSSNLAATNEKLFF
TGTGCCAGCAGCTCTTCTAGTAATCTGGCGGCAACTAATGAAAAACTGTTTTTT
>TRBD1|TRBJ1-5|.|TRBV30
CAWRTGVDQPQHF
TGTGCCTGGAGGACAGGGGTGGATCAGCCCCAGCATTTT
>.|TRBJ1-3|.|TRBV18
CASSPGPANTIYF
TGTGCCAGCTCCCCTGGACCGGCGAACACCATATATTTT
>.|TRBJ2-5|.|TRBV5-4
CASSVGSQETQYF
TGTGCCAGCAGCGTCGGGAGCCAAGAGACCCAGTACTTC
>.|TRBJ1-5|.|TRBV19
CASNEGPGALRNQPQHF
TGTGCCAGTAACGAAGGGCCAGGGGCCTTAAGGAATCAGCCCCAGCATTTT
>.|TRBJ1-6|.|TRBV11-2
CASSADRTMGDSPLHF
TGTGCCAGCAGCGCCGACAGGACCATGGGGGATTCACCCCTCCACTTT
>.|TRBJ1-1|.|TRBV10-3
CAIRPPGGYTEAFF
TGTGCCATCAGGCCGCCCGGGGGGTACACTGAAGCTTTCTTT
>TRBD2|TRBJ2-1|.|TRBV9
CASSVGISGAYNEQFF
TGTGCCAGCAGCGTAGGTATTAGCGGGGCCTACAATGAGCAGTTCTTC
>.|TRBJ2-1|once|TRBV10-2
CASAPGTPSYNEQFF
TGCGCCAGCGCCCCCGGGACCCCCTCCTACAATGAGCAGTTCTTC
>TRBD2|TRBJ2-3|once|TRBV10-3
CAISVEGGNTDTQYF
TGTGCCATCAGTGTGGAGGGAGGGAACACAGATACGCAGTATTTT
>.|TRBJ2-1|.|TRBV11-2
CASSLGGRGGLYNEQFF
TGTGCCAGCAGCTTAGGGGGCAGAGGGGGGCTTTACAATGAGCAGTTCTTC
>.|TRBJ1-3|.|TRBV18
CASVFRDSLSGNTIYF
TGTGCCAGCGTGTTCCGGGACTCACTCTCTGGAAACACCATATATTTT
>.|TRBJ2-1|.|TRBV7-9
CASSSVGSSNEQFF
TGTGCCAGCAGCTCCGTGGGGTCCTCCAATGAGCAGTTCTTC
>TRBD1|TRBJ2-5|few|TRBV2
CASSRQGDRQETQYF
TGTGCCAGCAGCCGACAGGGGGACAGACAAGAGACCCAGTACTTC
>.|TRBJ2-3|.|TRBV5-1
CASSPQLRVHTDTQYF
TGCGCCAGCAGCCCCCAACTCAGGGTCCACACAGATACGCAGTATTTT
>.|TRBJ1-3|.|TRBV10-2
CASSEGRVRSGNTIYF
TGCGCCAGCAGTGAAGGCAGGGTCCGCTCTGGAAACACCATATATTTT
>TRBD2|TRBJ2-1|once|TRBV9
CASSPPLAGPAYNEQFF
TGTGCCAGCAGCCCACCTCTAGCGGGGCCAGCCTACAATGAGCAGTTCTTC
>.|TRBJ2-7|.|TRBV11-2
CASSFWSAISSYEQYF
TGTGCCAGCAGCTTTTGGTCGGCAATTAGCTCCTACGAGCAGTACTTC
>TRBD1|TRBJ1-2|.|TRBV5-1
CASRSDRAKGYTF
TGCGCCAGCAGATCGGACAGGGCGAAGGGCTACACCTTC
>.|TRBJ1-4|.|TRBV27
CASSFRGNEKLFF
TGTGCCAGCAGTTTTCGGGGAAATGAAAAACTGTTTTTT
>TRBD2|TRBJ2-5|.|TRBV19
CASSPRGSGRAQETQYF
TGTGCCAGTAGTCCCCGGGGTAGCGGGAGGGCCCAAGAGACCCAGTACTTC
>TRBD1|TRBJ1-2|.|TRBV7-9
CATRQGEFRYGYTF
TGTGCTACGAGACAGGGCGAGTTCCGGTATGGCTACACCTTC
>.|TRBJ1-2|few|TRBV27
CASRLQGTGYGYTF
TGTGCCAGCAGGCTTCAGGGGACTGGCTATGGCTACACCTTC
>.|TRBJ1-5|.|TRBV28
CASSPLVRAHQPQHF
TGTGCCAGCAGTCCTCTTGTGCGGGCCCATCAGCCCCAGCATTTT
>.|TRBJ2-3|.|TRBV5-1
CASSLGTRTIDTQYF
TGCGCCAGCAGCTTGGGCACGCGGACGATTGATACGCAGTATTTT
>.|TRBJ1-3|once|TRBV10-2
CASSEIGSGNTIYF
TGCGCCAGCAGTGAGATAGGGTCCGGAAACACCATATATTTT
>.|TRBJ1-4|.|TRBV5-6
CASSLGWGTEKLFF
TGTGCCAGCAGCTTGGGGTGGGGTACTGAAAAACTGTTTTTT
>TRBD1|TRBJ2-3|.|TRBV6-1
CASSFDRATDTQYF
TGTGCCAGCAGCTTCGACAGGGCGACGGATACGCAGTATTTT
>.|TRBJ2-3|.|TRBV4-1
CASSPGVRADTQYF
TGCGCCAGCAGCCCGGGAGTCAGGGCAGATACGCAGTATTTT
>.|TRBJ1-1|.|TRBV5-4
CASSTTVMNTEAFF
TGTGCCAGCAGCACGACAGTGATGAACACTGAAGCTTTCTTT
>.|TRBJ2-5|.|TRBV11-3
CASSLAGSGGTQYF
TGTGCCAGCAGCTTAGCTGGCTCCGGAGGGACCCAGTACTTC